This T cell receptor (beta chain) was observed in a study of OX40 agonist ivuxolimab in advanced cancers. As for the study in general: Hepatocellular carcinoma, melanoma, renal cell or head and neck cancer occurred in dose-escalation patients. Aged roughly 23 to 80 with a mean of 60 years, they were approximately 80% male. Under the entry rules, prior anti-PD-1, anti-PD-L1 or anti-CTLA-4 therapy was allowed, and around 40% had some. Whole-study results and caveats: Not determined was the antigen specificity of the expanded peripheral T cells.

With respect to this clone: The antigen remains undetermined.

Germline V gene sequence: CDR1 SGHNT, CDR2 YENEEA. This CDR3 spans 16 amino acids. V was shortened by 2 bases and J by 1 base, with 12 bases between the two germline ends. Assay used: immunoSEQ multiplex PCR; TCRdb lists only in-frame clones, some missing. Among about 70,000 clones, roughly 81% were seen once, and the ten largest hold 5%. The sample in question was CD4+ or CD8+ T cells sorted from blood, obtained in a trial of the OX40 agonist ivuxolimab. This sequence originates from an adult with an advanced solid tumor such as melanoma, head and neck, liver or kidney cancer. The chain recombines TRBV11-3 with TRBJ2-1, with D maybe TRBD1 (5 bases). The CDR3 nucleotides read TGTGCCAGCAGCTTAACGTCGCAGGGATCCTACAATGAGCAGTTCTTC. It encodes CASSLTSQGSYNEQFF.